Below, 3 T cell receptor beta chains from the same sample are listed, as sequenced in a study of T cell changes during pregnancy in multiple sclerosis. Using immunoSEQ multiplex PCR, the repertoire was profiled, and TCRdb retains in-frame clones only, with some absent. The repertoire includes fewer than 30,000 clones, more than 90% of them detected once, and 5% to 6% sits in the top ten. The input for sequencing was CD8+ T cells from peripheral blood mononuclear cells, taken before pregnancy. These receptors all come from a female donor with multiple sclerosis, enrolled in a pregnancy study.

V is TRBV4-1 and J is TRBJ1-2; D call uncertain. Trimming took 3 bases from V and 7 from J, leaving 12 bases between them. Per germline, CDR1 MGHRA and CDR2 YSYEKL. The CDR3 loop spans 13 amino acids. The CDR3 DNA is TGCGCCAGCAGCCACGGAGTGACTGGTGGCTACACCTTC. Protein product: CASSHGVTGGYTF.

This clone came up once. This chain links TRBV7-2 with TRBJ2-1; 9 bases are shared with TRBD2. This CDR3 region has 16 residues. Germline values: CDR1 SGHTA, CDR2 FQGNSA. The J segment lost 7 bases and the V segment lost 5 bases, leaving 12 bases of the junction unmatched. In DNA form, the CDR3 reads TGTGCCAGCAGCCATCCCATCGCTAGCGGGGTAAATGAGCAGTTCTTC. It codes for CASSHPIASGVNEQFF.

The chain uses TRBV2 and TRBJ1-2, with TRBD1 as a possible D gene (6 bases). This CDR3 spans 15 amino acids. CDR1 SNHLY and CDR2 FYNNEI come from the germline V gene. Deletions cut 7 bases from V and 8 bases from J, with 23 bases between. The CDR3 here is CASKTLDSRADGYTF. CDR3 nucleotides: TGTGCCAGCAAGACTTTGGACAGTAGGGCGGACGGCTACACCTTC.